One sample yielded the 4 T cell receptor beta chains listed below, sequenced in a study of blood T cell repertoires in COVID-19. TCRdb's copy holds only in-frame clones and misses some; the assay was immunoSEQ multiplex PCR. The table lists approximately 58,000 clones, 84% of them singletons, with more than 5% in the top ten. The material sequenced was peripheral blood. Source of these receptors: a woman aged 60-70 years with acute or convalescent COVID-19.

The V and J genes are TRBV5-4 and TRBJ2-3, with a weak D call TRBD1 (6 bases). The ends were cut back, 2 bases at V and 0 bases at J, with 10 bases in the middle. The CDR3 length is 15 residues. Germline CDR1 reads SGHNT; CDR2 reads YYREEE (reference sequence). The CDR3 nucleotides read TGTGCCAGCAGCTTAACAGGGCTGAGCACAGATACGCAGTATTTT. Amino acids: CASSLTGLSTDTQYF.

The CDR3 region has the DNA TGTGCCAGCAGCCCGACAGAGGTGAAGTTCTTC. Amino acid sequence: CASSPTEVKFF. V usage is TRBV11-2 and J usage is TRBJ2-1; maybe TRBD1 (5 bases). This CDR3 has 11 residues. The V and J ends lost 5 bases and 14 bases respectively, with 13 bases between them. Germline-derived CDR1 and CDR2 are SGHAT and FQNNGV.

The chain employs TRBV15 and TRBJ2-2; D is unclear. The CDR3 sequence is 14 residues long. CDR1 and CDR2 from the germline V gene are LNHNV and YYDKDF (reference sequence). The V and J ends lost 7 bases and 4 bases respectively, with 13 bases between them. CDR3 DNA sequence: TGTGCCACCACCTCACCTACTCCCACCGGGGAGCTGTTTTTT. Residues: CATTSPTPTGELFF.

For the CDR3, the DNA is TGCAGCGTGGCCGGGGCGGCGACAGGGGGCTGGGGCAACTATGGCTACACCTTC. This sequence encodes CSVAGAATGGWGNYGYTF. The V gene is TRBV29-1, the J gene TRBJ1-2; the match to TRBD1 covers 10 bases. CDR3 length: 18 residues. CDR1 is SQVTM, CDR2 ANQGSEA, per germline. V lost 6 bases, J lost 2 bases, and 18 bases stayed unmatched.